The 5 T cell receptor beta chains presented below share a single source sample, sequenced in a study of beta chain features in type 1 diabetes (dated 2018 in TCRdb). Libraries were prepared through the immunoSEQ multiplex PCR assay. The entire amount of isolated RNA was reverse transcribed using the High Capacity cDNA Reverse Transcription Kit, so the sequenced TCRB transcripts were expressed ones. TCRdb re-hosts the immuneACCESS table, in-frame sequences only. Its copies lack some clones; in the studies checked, an unresolved V gene accounts for under half of them, and the cause for the rest is not known. This sample lists more than 250,000 clones; more than 13% were detected once. The ten biggest clones cover less than 0.02% of the sample. General study outcomes and caveats: Type 1 diabetes patients showed a moderate but significant shortening of TCRB CDR3 length in all four CD4+ subsets.

Antigens of these TCRs are unknown. The sample taken for sequencing was naive CD4+ T cells from blood. What this sample's cell subset or site label stands for: true naive CD4+ T cells. Receptor source: a man aged 30 to 45 with type 1 diabetes.

There are a few counts of this clone. Other DNA sequences of this sample code for an identical CDR3. The chain links TRBV6-5 to TRBJ2-7, with D uncertain. V was clipped by 2 bases and J by 0 bases, with 5 bases between them. This CDR3 contains 13 residues. Germline lookup yields CDR1 MNHEY and CDR2 SVGAGI. CDR3 nucleotides: TGTGCCAGCAGTTACGGCGGCTCCTACGAGCAGTACTTC. Amino acids: CASSYGGSYEQYF.

The chain carries TRBV7-2 and TRBJ1-5, with a possible D match to TRBD1 (6 bases). The V gene's germline CDR1 is SGHTA and CDR2 FQGNSA. Trimming took 3 bases from V and 7 from J, leaving 13 bases between them. The length of the CDR3 is 14 residues. The CDR3 reads CASSFTGRAQPQHF. For the CDR3, the DNA is TGTGCCAGCAGCTTTACAGGGAGAGCACAGCCCCAGCATTTT.

In its sample, this clone was seen a few times. The V call is TRBV7-2, the J call TRBJ2-2, with a tentative D call TRBD2 (5 bases). The CDR3 contains 14 residues. Trimming left V 5 bases short and J 1 base short, with 8 bases between. Germline assignment: CDR1 SGHTA and CDR2 FQGNSA. CDR3 DNA sequence: TGTGCCAGCAGCCCAGCGGAGAACACCGGGGAGCTGTTTTTT. The encoded protein is CASSPAENTGELFF.

This clone came up a few times. This chain connects TRBV5-1 to TRBJ1-1; D remains ambiguous. Trimming left V 4 bases short and J 0 bases short, with 13 bases between. Germline-derived CDR1 and CDR2 are SGHRS and YFSETQ. The CDR3 has 15 residues. The CDR3 spells CASSRERWMNTEAFF. CDR3 DNA sequence: TGCGCCAGCAGCAGGGAGAGGTGGATGAACACTGAAGCTTTCTTT.

The chain combines TRBV28 with TRBJ2-3; 8 bases map to TRBD1. The CDR3 is 13 residues long. J lost 7 bases, V lost 7 bases, and 7 bases had no gene match. CDR1 is MDHEN, CDR2 SYDVKM, per germline. The CDR3 reads CASKGQAPNTQYF. The CDR3 DNA reads as TGTGCCAGCAAGGGACAGGCGCCAAATACGCAGTATTTT.